This T cell receptor (beta chain) was identified in a study of naive CD8 T cells in extremely preterm neonates. TCRdb's table, derived via immunoSEQ multiplex PCR, lists solely in-frame clones and lacks some. The top ten clones hold about 0.3% of a sample with several thousand clones, almost 98% of them seen once. Sorted cells: live naive CD8+ T cells, CD45RA+CCR7+, Annexin V-negative. From germline, CDR1 is MNHNS and CDR2 SASEGT. This CDR3 region has 15 residues. Concerning this clone: Antigen unknown.

Study conclusions and caveats: CDR3 nucleotide sharing was roughly 2.5% in preterm, 0.4% term, about 0.027% children, about 0.0094% adults.

The chain has TRBV6-1 and TRBJ2-2; 7 bases are shared with TRBD1. The sequence derives from a human donor in good health. Sequenced input: naive CD8+ T cells from blood. The CDR3 region has the DNA TGTGTCACGAACAGGGGAACTGAGAACACCGGGGAGCTGTTTTTT. Protein sequence: CVTNRGTENTGELFF.